The 27 T cell receptor beta chains below come from one sample, sequenced in a study of cytomegalovirus exposure and HLA in healthy donors. This table comes from immunoSEQ multiplex PCR, and its TCRdb copy is limited to in-frame clones, with some not included. The sample lists just under 75,000 clones, about 93% occurring once. What was sequenced was PBMCs. These TCRs come from a young woman in good health and CMV-seropositive.

The chain employs TRBV11-2 and TRBJ1-1, with a tentative D call TRBD1 (5 bases). From germline, CDR1 is SGHAT and CDR2 FQNNGV. The germline V and J ends were trimmed by 6 bases and 5 bases, with 22 bases remaining between them. This CDR3 has 16 amino acids. CDR3 residues: CASRLSGQGLWTEAFF. CDR3 coding DNA: TGTGCCAGCAGACTCAGTGGGCAGGGTTTGTGGACTGAAGCTTTCTTT.

The J gene is TRBJ2-1, the V gene TRBV27; 8 bases line up with TRBD1. This CDR3 spans 15 amino acids. The trim removed 5 bases at V and 2 bases at J, leaving 5 bases unmatched. Germline V gene lookup returns CDR1 MNHEY and CDR2 SMNVEV (reference sequence). CDR3 sequence reads: CASSPGQGPYNEQFF. Here the CDR3 DNA reads TGTGCCAGCAGTCCCGGACAGGGCCCCTACAATGAGCAGTTCTTC.

This clone was seen only a few times. The chain joins TRBV4-2 to TRBJ1-6; D unclear. V lost 0 bases to trimming and J lost 9 bases, with 12 bases between them. The CDR3 loop spans 15 amino acids. Germline V gene lookup returns CDR1 LGHNA and CDR2 YNFKEQ. The CDR3 loop is CASSQEQGGSSPLHF. CDR3 nucleotides: TGTGCCAGCAGCCAAGAACAAGGCGGTAGTTCACCCCTCCACTTT.

In this sample, this clone turned up once. The chain employs TRBV4-1 and TRBJ1-5; D call uncertain. CDR3 length: 13 residues. V was trimmed by 1 base and J by 9 bases, leaving 10 bases between them. Germline values: CDR1 MGHRA, CDR2 YSYEKL. This CDR3 is CASSQVEVGPQHF. The CDR3 nucleotides are TGCGCCAGCAGCCAAGTAGAGGTTGGGCCCCAGCATTTT.

The DNA of the CDR3 is TGTGCCACCAGACCCCCAAAGAGCTCCTACAATGAGCAGTTCTTC. Protein: CATRPPKSSYNEQFF. The V and J genes are TRBV27 and TRBJ2-1, with D hard to call. The CDR3 loop spans 15 amino acids. Trimming shortened V by 10 bases and J by 0 bases, and 16 bases separated the two germline ends. From germline, CDR1 is MNHEY and CDR2 SMNVEV (reference sequence).

The sample holds one count of this clone. The V gene is TRBV5-1, the J gene TRBJ2-3, with D tentatively TRBD2 (6 bases). The germline V gene has CDR1 SGHRS and CDR2 YFSETQ. Between the trimmed V and J ends, which lost 4 bases and 14 bases, there was a span of 29 bases. The CDR3 runs to 16 residues. CDR3 sequence: CASSVSGLPKPTHAYF. DNA for the CDR3: TGCGCCAGCAGCGTATCGGGACTCCCGAAGCCTACTCATGCGTATTTT.

The chain couples TRBV5-1 to TRBJ1-6; D remains unclear. V lost 0 bases, J lost 7 bases, and 11 bases lay in between. Germline V gene lookup returns CDR1 SGHRS and CDR2 YFSETQ. This CDR3 has 15 residues. The CDR3 loop reads CASSLAEAGNSPLHF. For the CDR3, the DNA is TGCGCCAGCAGCTTGGCGGAGGCCGGGAATTCACCCCTCCACTTT. The complete variable domain, with remaining parts taken from reference TRBV5-1 and TRBJ1-6, reads KAGVTQTPRYLIKTRGQQVTLSCSPISGHRSVSWYQQTPGQGLQFLFEYFSETQRNKGNFPGRFSGRQFSNSRSEMNVSTLELGDSALYLCASSLAEAGNSPLHFGNGTRLTVT.

The rearrangement joins TRBV7-2 to TRBJ1-1; TRBD1 agrees at 9 bases. CDR1 and CDR2 (germline): SGHTA, FQGNSA. V dropped 4 bases and J dropped 11; count of bases not matched to a gene: 14. The CDR3 is 15 amino acids. The CDR3 reads CASSYLQGALKRAFF. As DNA, the CDR3 is TGTGCCAGCAGCTACCTACAGGGGGCGTTGAAGCGGGCTTTCTTT. Based on the CDR3 plus reference TRBV7-2 and TRBJ1-1, the full variable domain is GAGVSQSPSNKVTEKGKDVELRCDPISGHTALYWYRQSLGQGLEFLIYFQGNSAPDKSGLPSDRFSAERTGGSVSTLTIQRTQQEDSAVYLCASSYLQGALKRAFFGQGTRLTVV.

This rearrangement joins TRBV7-2 to TRBJ1-2, with no clear D. This CDR3 has 13 amino acids. Trimming shortened V by 1 base and J by 4 bases, and 7 bases separated the two germline ends. Germline CDR1 and CDR2: SGHTA and FQGNSA. CDR3 loop: CASSLGPRYGYTF. Written as DNA, the CDR3 is TGTGCCAGCAGCTTAGGGCCCCGCTATGGCTACACCTTC.

The V gene is TRBV10-1, the J gene TRBJ1-1; D is unclear. From germline, CDR1 is WNHNN and CDR2 SYGVQD (reference sequence). This CDR3 has 13 residues. Trimming took 4 bases from V and 5 from J, leaving 11 bases between them. Written as DNA, the CDR3 is TGCGCCAGCAGTGCTACACTAAGAACTGAAGCTTTCTTT. Amino acid sequence: CASSATLRTEAFF.

The V and J genes are TRBV7-2 and TRBJ2-2; TRBD1 matches at 12 bases. CDR3 length: 18 amino acids. Per germline, CDR1 SGHTA and CDR2 FQGNSA. V was clipped by 4 bases and J by 4 bases; unmatched bases: 10. The CDR3: CASSSGTGGGRSTGELFF. As DNA, the CDR3 is TGTGCCAGCAGCTCCGGGACAGGGGGCGGAAGGAGCACCGGGGAGCTGTTTTTT.

The chain is built from TRBV28 and TRBJ1-5; 12 bases are a match to TRBD1. This CDR3 is 14 amino acids long. V was pared by 6 bases and J by 6 bases, with 3 bases of the junction left unmatched. The germline V gene encodes CDR1 MDHEN and CDR2 SYDVKM. The DNA of the CDR3 is TGTGCCAGCAGGGGACAGGGGGCTCCTCAGCCCCAGCATTTT. Translated, it gives CASRGQGAPQPQHF. Looking up the rest from reference TRBV28 and TRBJ1-5 gives the full variable domain: DVKVTQSSRYLVKRTGEKVFLECVQDMDHENMFWYRQDPGLGLRLIYFSYDVKMKEKGDIPEGYSVSREKKERFSLILESASTNQTSMYLCASRGQGAPQPQHFGDGTRLSIL.

V usage is TRBV7-9 and J usage is TRBJ2-1; a possible D gene is TRBD1 (5 bases). The CDR3 totals 14 residues. Deletions cut 2 bases from V and 1 base from J, with 6 bases between. Germline V lookup: CDR1 SEHNR, CDR2 FQNEAQ (reference sequence). The CDR3 DNA follows: TGTGCCAGCAGCTTATCAGGGTCCTACAATGAGCAGTTCTTC. It is translated as CASSLSGSYNEQFF.

This clone occurred once. The J gene is TRBJ2-5, the V gene TRBV5-1, with D possibly being TRBD1 (5 bases). Trimming removed 1 base from V and 0 bases from J, with 10 bases in between. Germline lookup yields CDR1 SGHRS and CDR2 YFSETQ. The CDR3 consists of 15 residues. CDR3 nucleotide sequence: TGCGCCAGCAGCTTGTCGCAGGGCTACCAAGAGACCCAGTACTTC. Its translation: CASSLSQGYQETQYF. The variable domain in full, completed from reference TRBV5-1 and TRBJ2-5, reads KAGVTQTPRYLIKTRGQQVTLSCSPISGHRSVSWYQQTPGQGLQFLFEYFSETQRNKGNFPGRFSGRQFSNSRSEMNVSTLELGDSALYLCASSLSQGYQETQYFGPGTRLLVL.

The chain couples TRBV10-2 to TRBJ1-4; TRBD1 aligns across 9 bases. This CDR3 is built from 21 residues. J was trimmed by 6 bases and V by 3 bases; bases with no gene match: 23. Per the germline V gene, CDR1 is WSHSY and CDR2 is SAAADI. The CDR3 here is CASSDTQHRDRVRNTYEKLFF. The CDR3 DNA follows: TGCGCCAGCAGTGATACTCAGCACCGGGACAGGGTTCGAAATACGTATGAAAAACTGTTTTTT.

This chain joins TRBV5-8 and TRBJ1-2, with 10 positions matching TRBD1. J gave up 5 bases and V 4 bases, and 8 bases lay outside the gene matches. The CDR3 length is 15 residues. Germline lookup yields CDR1 SGHTS and CDR2 YDEGEE. The CDR3: CASSLGQGQGYGYTF. For the CDR3, the DNA is TGTGCCAGCAGCCTGGGACAGGGGCAGGGGTATGGCTACACCTTC.

The chain uses TRBV11-2 and TRBJ2-4; 11 bases map to TRBD2. Per germline, CDR1 SGHAT and CDR2 FQNNGV. J gave up 6 bases and V 4 bases, and 5 bases lay outside the gene matches. The CDR3 totals 15 residues. The CDR3 DNA is TGTGCCAGCAGCTCGCCACTAGCGGGAGTAAACATTCAGTACTTC. Protein: CASSSPLAGVNIQYF.

The CDR3, as DNA: TGTGCCACCAGCAGCCGAGAGGGGGCAGGAGAGACCCAGTACTTC. Protein product: CATSSREGAGETQYF. The V and J genes are TRBV15 and TRBJ2-5; 7 bases align to TRBD1. This CDR3 is 15 amino acids long. Germline V CDR1 and CDR2: LNHNV, YYDKDF (reference sequence). With V trimmed by 3 bases and J by 4 bases, 8 bases remained unmatched.

The genes are TRBV11-2 and TRBJ2-7; D possibly corresponds to TRBD2 (5 bases). The V and J ends lost 5 bases and 5 bases respectively, with 19 bases between them. The CDR3 is 15 residues long. The germline gives CDR1 SGHAT, CDR2 FQNNGV. The CDR3 DNA is TGTGCCAGCAGCGACCCCGCTCGGACCGGGAACGAGCAGTACTTC. Translation: CASSDPARTGNEQYF.

The chain carries TRBV5-1 and TRBJ2-7; 9 bases are shared with TRBD2. Germline V lookup: CDR1 SGHRS, CDR2 YFSETQ. This CDR3 contains 15 residues. V lost 0 bases and J lost 0; bases outside the gene matches: 1. The CDR3 DNA follows: TGCGCCAGCAGCTTGGGACTAGCGGACTCCTACGAGCAGTACTTC. Translated, it gives CASSLGLADSYEQYF.

The chain couples TRBV5-6 to TRBJ2-2; TRBD2 might be the D (5 bases). Germline V gives CDR1 SGHDT, CDR2 YYEEEE. The CDR3 consists of 15 residues. Trimming took off 3 bases at V and 2 bases at J, with 11 bases between the two ends. The DNA for the CDR3 is TGTGCCAGCAGCTGGTCCAGGACTAACACCGGGGAGCTGTTTTTT. Protein product: CASSWSRTNTGELFF.

This CDR3 is CASSLDWRDNRTPMNTEAFF. CDR3 coding DNA: TGTGCCAGCAGCTTAGATTGGAGGGATAACAGAACACCAATGAACACTGAAGCTTTCTTT. This chain uses TRBV11-2 with TRBJ1-1; D is unclear. Germline CDR1 and CDR2: SGHAT and FQNNGV. This CDR3 is built from 20 residues. Trimming took 0 bases from V and 0 from J, leaving 23 bases between them.

The chain couples TRBV27 to TRBJ2-1; D unclear. The CDR3 contains 13 residues. Germline lookup yields CDR1 MNHEY and CDR2 SMNVEV (reference sequence). Trimming stripped 3 bases from V and 2 bases from J, with 5 bases between. This CDR3 reads CASSFPPYNEQFF. The CDR3 bases are TGTGCCAGCAGTTTCCCTCCCTACAATGAGCAGTTCTTC.

The chain carries TRBV2 and TRBJ2-5; the D gene is possibly TRBD2 (7 bases). CDR1 and CDR2 from the germline V gene are SNHLY and FYNNEI. The V and J ends lost 7 bases and 7 bases respectively, with 19 bases between them. This CDR3 comprises 14 residues. CDR3 sequence: CASNRGASGATQYF. CDR3 in DNA: TGTGCCAGCAATCGGGGGGCTAGCGGAGCGACCCAGTACTTC.

CDR3: CASSLGVQVNQPQHF. DNA for the CDR3: TGTGCCAGCAGCTTGGGGGTGCAGGTCAATCAGCCCCAGCATTTT. The chain carries TRBV5-8 and TRBJ1-5, with D unresolved. Germline V gene data show CDR1 as SGHTS and CDR2 as YDEGEE. Trimming left V 0 bases short and J 3 bases short, with 10 bases between. The CDR3 consists of 15 residues.

This chain joins TRBV25-1 and TRBJ2-3; the D gene is possibly TRBD1 (7 bases). Germline V gene lookup returns CDR1 MGHDK and CDR2 SYGVNS. V lost 6 bases and J lost 3, with 16 bases in between. This CDR3 is built from 15 residues. CDR3 sequence: CASRNQGGSTDTQYF. CDR3 nucleotide sequence: TGTGCCAGCAGGAACCAGGGGGGTTCAACAGATACGCAGTATTTT.

This clone was observed a single time. Without the conserved terminal phenylalanine or tryptophan, this CDR3 likely stems from a read error. V usage is TRBV2 and J usage is TRBJ1-2; 8 bases map to TRBD1. The CDR3 spans 15 residues. V lost 6 bases to trimming and J lost 4 bases; unmatched junction nucleotides: 10. Germline assignment: CDR1 SNHLY and CDR2 FYNNEI. The CDR3 protein is CASSREDREIYGYTL. In DNA form, the CDR3 reads TGTGCCAGCAGCCGAGAGGACAGGGAAATCTATGGCTACACCCTC.